The 5 T cell receptor beta chains below come from one sample, sequenced in a study of CD8 T cells in ankylosing spondylitis. Using its own MiXCR run on the 5' RACE reads, TCRdb lists one record per CDR3 protein. Counted here are around 94,000 distinct CDR3 sequences, around 8.5% occurring once; the ten biggest clones make up roughly 29%. These receptors' antigens are unknown. Study conclusions and caveats: What appeared characteristic of ankylosing spondylitis blood was a TCR beta motif of fewer than ten highly homologous variants.

The sequencing sample was made of blood, either unsorted or a sorted T cell fraction (not recorded which). These receptor sequences come from a male donor with ankylosing spondylitis.

The sample holds many counts of this clonotype. This sequence joins TRBV5-1 and TRBJ2-1; possibly TRBD2 for D (5 bases). The germline CDR1 and CDR2 sequences are SGHRS and YFSETQ. The length of the CDR3 is 14 residues. Trimming pared 9 bases from V and 5 bases from J, leaving 18 bases between. CDR3 region: CAIEASTRDNEQFF. CDR3 bases: TGCGCCATCGAGGCTAGTACTAGAGACAATGAGCAGTTCTTC.

This clonotype has at least ten counts. The CDR3 nucleotides are TGCGCCAGCAGGGATCCGGGACAGCTTGTCGGTGAGCAGTTCTTC. Its translation: CASRDPGQLVGEQFF. The V call is TRBV5-1, the J call TRBJ2-1; 7 nucleotides line up with TRBD1. CDR1 is SGHRS and CDR2 is YFSETQ in the germline V gene. Trimming took 5 bases from V and 9 from J; bases not matched to a gene: 14. The CDR3 consists of 15 residues. Using reference TRBV5-1 and TRBJ2-1 for the parts outside the CDR3, the full variable domain is KAGVTQTPRYLIKTRGQQVTLSCSPISGHRSVSWYQQTPGQGLQFLFEYFSETQRNKGNFPGRFSGRQFSNSRSEMNVSTLELGDSALYLCASRDPGQLVGEQFFGPGTRLTVL.

This clonotype was observed a few times. CDR3 in amino acids: CASSHPYSGKSTDTQYF. The DNA of the CDR3 is TGTGCCAGCAGTCACCCTTATAGCGGGAAGAGCACAGATACGCAGTATTTT. The chain is built from TRBV7-8 and TRBJ2-3, with 8 bases aligning to TRBD2. The CDR3 is 17 amino acids. Trimming at V came to 6 bases and at J to 0 bases, leaving 11 bases not matched to a gene. Germline V gene sequence: CDR1 SGHVS, CDR2 FQNEAQ.

A few counts support this clonotype. This chain joins TRBV30 and TRBJ2-7; 7 positions match TRBD2. V shed 2 bases, J shed 5 bases, and the junction held 9 bases outside the gene matches. The CDR3 has 14 residues. In germline, CDR1 is GTSNPN, CDR2 SVGIG (reference sequence). As DNA, the CDR3 is TGTGCCTGGAGTCCAACTAGCGCCCTCGACGAGCAGTACTTC. It codes for CAWSPTSALDEQYF.

The sample holds many counts of this clonotype. This chain links TRBV11-2 with TRBJ2-2, with D unclear. The germline V and J ends were trimmed by 5 bases and 10 bases, with 8 bases remaining between them. Germline V gene lookup returns CDR1 SGHAT and CDR2 FQNNGV. The CDR3 spans 11 residues. The CDR3 region has the DNA TGTGCCAGCAGCCCGCTTCTGGAGCTGTTTTTT. Protein sequence: CASSPLLELFF. The whole variable domain, remainder taken from reference TRBV11-2 and TRBJ2-2, is EAGVAQSPRYKIIEKRQSVAFWCNPISGHATLYWYQQILGQGPKLLIQFQNNGVVDDSQLPKDRFSAERLKGVDSTLKIQPAKLEDSAVYLCASSPLLELFFGEGSRLTVL.